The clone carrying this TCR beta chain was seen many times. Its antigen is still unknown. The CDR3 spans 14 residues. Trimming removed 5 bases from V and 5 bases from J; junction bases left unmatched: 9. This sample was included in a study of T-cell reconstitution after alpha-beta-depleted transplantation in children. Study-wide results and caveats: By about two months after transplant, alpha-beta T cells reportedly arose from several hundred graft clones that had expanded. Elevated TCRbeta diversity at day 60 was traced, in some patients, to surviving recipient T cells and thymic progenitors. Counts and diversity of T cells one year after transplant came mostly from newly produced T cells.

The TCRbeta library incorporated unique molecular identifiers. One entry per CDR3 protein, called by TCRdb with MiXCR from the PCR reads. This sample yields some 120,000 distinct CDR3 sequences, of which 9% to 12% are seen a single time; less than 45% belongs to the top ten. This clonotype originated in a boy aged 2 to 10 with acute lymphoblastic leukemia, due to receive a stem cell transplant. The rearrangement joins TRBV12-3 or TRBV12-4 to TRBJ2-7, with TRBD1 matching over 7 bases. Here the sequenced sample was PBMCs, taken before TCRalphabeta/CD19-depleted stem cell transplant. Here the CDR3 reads CASSPGGFGNEQYF. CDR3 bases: TGTGCCAGCAGTCCAGGGGGTTTTGGGAACGAGCAGTACTTC.